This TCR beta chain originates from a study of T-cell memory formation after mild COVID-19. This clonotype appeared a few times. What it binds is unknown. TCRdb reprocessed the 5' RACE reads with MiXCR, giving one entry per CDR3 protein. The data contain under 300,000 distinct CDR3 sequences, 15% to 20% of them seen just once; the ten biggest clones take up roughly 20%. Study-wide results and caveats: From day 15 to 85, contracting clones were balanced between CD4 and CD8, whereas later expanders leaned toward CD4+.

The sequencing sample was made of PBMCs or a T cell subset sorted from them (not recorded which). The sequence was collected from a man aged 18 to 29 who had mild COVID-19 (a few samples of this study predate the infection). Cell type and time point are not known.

CDR3 in amino acids: CSARVAAQSYNEQFF. CDR3 DNA sequence: TGCAGTGCTAGAGTGGCAGCCCAGTCCTACAATGAGCAGTTCTTC. The V and J genes are TRBV20-1 and TRBJ2-1; the D is unclear. Germline V gives CDR1 DFQATT, CDR2 SNEGSKA (reference sequence). The V and J ends lost 1 base and 1 base respectively, with 11 bases between them. The CDR3 runs to 15 residues.